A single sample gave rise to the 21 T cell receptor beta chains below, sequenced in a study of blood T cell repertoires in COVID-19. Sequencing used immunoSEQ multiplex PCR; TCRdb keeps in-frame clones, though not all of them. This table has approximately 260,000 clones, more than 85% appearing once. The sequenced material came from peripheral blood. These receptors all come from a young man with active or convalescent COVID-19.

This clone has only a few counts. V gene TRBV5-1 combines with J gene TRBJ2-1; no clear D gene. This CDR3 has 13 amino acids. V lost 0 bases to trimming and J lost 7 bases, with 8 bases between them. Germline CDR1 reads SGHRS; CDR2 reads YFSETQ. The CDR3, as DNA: TGCGCCAGCAGCTTGGCCCAGACAAATGAGCAGTTCTTC. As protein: CASSLAQTNEQFF.

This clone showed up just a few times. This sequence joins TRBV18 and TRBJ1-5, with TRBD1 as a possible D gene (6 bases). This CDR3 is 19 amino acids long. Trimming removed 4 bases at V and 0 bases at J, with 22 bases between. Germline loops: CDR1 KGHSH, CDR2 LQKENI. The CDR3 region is CASSRSRDILLHSNQPQHF. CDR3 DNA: TGTGCCAGCTCACGGAGCCGGGACATCCTTCTCCATAGCAATCAGCCCCAGCATTTT.

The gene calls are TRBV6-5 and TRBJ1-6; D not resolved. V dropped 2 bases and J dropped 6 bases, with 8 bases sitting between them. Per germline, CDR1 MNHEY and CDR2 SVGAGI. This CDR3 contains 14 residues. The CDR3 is CASSYEGVNSPLHF. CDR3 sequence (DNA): TGTGCCAGCAGTTACGAGGGAGTTAATTCACCCCTCCACTTT.

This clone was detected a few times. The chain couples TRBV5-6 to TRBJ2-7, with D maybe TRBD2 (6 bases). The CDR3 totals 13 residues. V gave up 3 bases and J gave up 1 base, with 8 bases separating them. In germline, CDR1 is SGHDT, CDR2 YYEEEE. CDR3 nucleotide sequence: TGTGCCAGCAGCTGGAGGGGTTCCTACGAGCAGTACTTC. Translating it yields CASSWRGSYEQYF.

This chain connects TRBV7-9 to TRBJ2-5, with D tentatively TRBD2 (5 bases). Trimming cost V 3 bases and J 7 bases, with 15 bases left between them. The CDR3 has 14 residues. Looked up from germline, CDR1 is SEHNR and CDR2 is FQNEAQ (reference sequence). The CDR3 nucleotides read TGTGCCAGCAGCTTGGACTCTGCTCGTGTGACCCAGTACTTC. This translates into CASSLDSARVTQYF.

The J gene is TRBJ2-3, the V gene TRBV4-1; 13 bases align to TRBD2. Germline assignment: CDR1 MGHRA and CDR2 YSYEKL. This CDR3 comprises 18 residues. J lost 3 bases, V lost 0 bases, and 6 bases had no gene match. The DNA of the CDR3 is TGCGCCAGCAGCCAAGAGGAGGGACTAGCGGGAAAAACAGATACGCAGTATTTT. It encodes CASSQEEGLAGKTDTQYF.

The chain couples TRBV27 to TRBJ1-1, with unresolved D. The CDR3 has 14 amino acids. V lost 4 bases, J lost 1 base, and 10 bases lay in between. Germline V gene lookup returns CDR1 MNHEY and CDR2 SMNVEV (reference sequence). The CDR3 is CASSYGGRNTEAFF. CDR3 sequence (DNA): TGTGCCAGCAGTTATGGAGGCAGGAACACTGAAGCTTTCTTT.

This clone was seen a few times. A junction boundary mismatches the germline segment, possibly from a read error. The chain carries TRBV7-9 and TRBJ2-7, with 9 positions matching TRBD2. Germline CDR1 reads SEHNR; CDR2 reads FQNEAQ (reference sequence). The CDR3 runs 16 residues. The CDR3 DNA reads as TGTGCCAGCACCTTAGCCGGGTTAGCGGGAGTTGGCGAGCAGTACTTC. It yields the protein CASTLAGLAGVGEQYF.

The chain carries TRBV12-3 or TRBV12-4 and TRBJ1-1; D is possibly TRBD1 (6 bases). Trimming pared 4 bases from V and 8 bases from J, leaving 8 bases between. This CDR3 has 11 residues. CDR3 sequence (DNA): TGTGCCAGCAGTTGGGGGACAGAAGCTTTCTTT. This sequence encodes CASSWGTEAFF.

Here the CDR3 DNA reads TGTGCCAGCAGTGAACTAGGGGACAATGCCGAGCAGTACTTC. This codes for CASSELGDNAEQYF. This chain links TRBV6-1 with TRBJ2-7; possibly TRBD1 for D (6 bases). Germline V CDR1 and CDR2: MNHNS, SASEGT. There are 14 residues in the CDR3. Trimming took off 2 bases at V and 6 bases at J, with 14 bases between the two ends.

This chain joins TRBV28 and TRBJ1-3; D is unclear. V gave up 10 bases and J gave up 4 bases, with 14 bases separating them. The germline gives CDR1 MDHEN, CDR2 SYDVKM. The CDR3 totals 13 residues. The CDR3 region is CATQRTVGNTIYF. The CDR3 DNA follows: TGTGCCACCCAGCGGACCGTCGGAAACACCATATATTTT.

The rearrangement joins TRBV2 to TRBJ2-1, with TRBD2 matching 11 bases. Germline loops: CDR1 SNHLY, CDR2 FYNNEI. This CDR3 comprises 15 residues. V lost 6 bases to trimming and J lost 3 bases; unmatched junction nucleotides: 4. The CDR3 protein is CASRAGTSGYNEQFF. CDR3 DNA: TGTGCCAGCAGAGCCGGGACTAGCGGCTACAATGAGCAGTTCTTC.

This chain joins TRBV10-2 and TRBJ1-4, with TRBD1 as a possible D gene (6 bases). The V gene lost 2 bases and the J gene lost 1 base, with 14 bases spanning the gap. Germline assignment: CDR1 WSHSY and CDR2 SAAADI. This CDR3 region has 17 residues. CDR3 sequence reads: CASSEGTRFVTNEKLFF. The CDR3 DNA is TGCGCCAGCAGTGAGGGGACACGTTTCGTAACTAATGAAAAACTGTTTTTT.

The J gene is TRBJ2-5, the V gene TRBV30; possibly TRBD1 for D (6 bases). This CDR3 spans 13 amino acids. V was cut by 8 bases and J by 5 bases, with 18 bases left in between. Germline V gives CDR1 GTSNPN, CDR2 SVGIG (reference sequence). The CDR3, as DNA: TGTGCCCATTCACAGGGCCTGAGGGAGACCCAGTACTTC. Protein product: CAHSQGLRETQYF.

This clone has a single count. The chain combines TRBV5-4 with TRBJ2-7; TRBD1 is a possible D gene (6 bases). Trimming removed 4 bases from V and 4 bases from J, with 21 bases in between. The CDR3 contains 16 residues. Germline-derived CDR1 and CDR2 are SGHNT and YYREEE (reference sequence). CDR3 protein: CASSTSGTRTAYEQYF. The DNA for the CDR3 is TGTGCCAGCAGCACCTCCGGGACACGGACCGCGTACGAGCAGTACTTC. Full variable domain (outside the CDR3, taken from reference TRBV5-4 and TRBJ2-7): ETGVTQSPTHLIKTRGQQVTLRCSSQSGHNTVSWYQQALGQGPQFIFQYYREEENGRGNFPPRFSGLQFPNYSSELNVNALELDDSALYLCASSTSGTRTAYEQYFGPGTRLTVT.

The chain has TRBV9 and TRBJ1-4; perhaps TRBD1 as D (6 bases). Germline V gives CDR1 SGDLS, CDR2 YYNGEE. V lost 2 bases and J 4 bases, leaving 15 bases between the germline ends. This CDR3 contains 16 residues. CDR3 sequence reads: CASSVLPTGNNEKLFF. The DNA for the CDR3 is TGTGCCAGCAGCGTTCTTCCGACAGGAAATAATGAAAAACTGTTTTTT.

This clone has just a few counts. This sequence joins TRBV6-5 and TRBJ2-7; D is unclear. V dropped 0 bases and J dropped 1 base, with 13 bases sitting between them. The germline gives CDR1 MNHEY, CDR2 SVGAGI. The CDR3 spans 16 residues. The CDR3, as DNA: TGTGCCAGCAGTTACTCGAGTATTGACATGTCCTACGAGCAGTACTTC. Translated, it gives CASSYSSIDMSYEQYF.

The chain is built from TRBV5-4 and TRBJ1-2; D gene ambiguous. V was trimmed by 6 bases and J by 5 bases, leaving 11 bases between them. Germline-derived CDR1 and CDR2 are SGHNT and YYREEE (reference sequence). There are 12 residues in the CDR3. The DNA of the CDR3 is TGTGCCAGCACGGGGAGTGAGTATGGCTACACCTTC. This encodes CASTGSEYGYTF.

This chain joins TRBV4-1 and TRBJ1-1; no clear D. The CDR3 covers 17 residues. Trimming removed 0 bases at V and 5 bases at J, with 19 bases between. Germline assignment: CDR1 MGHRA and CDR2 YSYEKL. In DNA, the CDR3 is TGCGCCAGCAGCCAAGAAGGAGGCAGGATGGCGTGGACTGAAGCTTTCTTT. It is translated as CASSQEGGRMAWTEAFF.

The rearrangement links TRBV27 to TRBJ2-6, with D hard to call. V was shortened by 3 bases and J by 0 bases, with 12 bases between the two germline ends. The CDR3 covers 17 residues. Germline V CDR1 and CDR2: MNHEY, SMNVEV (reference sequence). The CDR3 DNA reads TGTGCCAGCAGTTTCGGGTTGACTCTCTCTGGGGCCAACGTCCTGACTTTC. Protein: CASSFGLTLSGANVLTF.

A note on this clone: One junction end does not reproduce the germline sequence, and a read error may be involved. CDR3 nucleotide sequence: TGTGCCAGCAGAAAGACAACACAGACCTTCGTTTTC. This gives the protein CASRKTTQTFVF. V and J are TRBV28 and TRBJ2-7; the D is unclear. Germline values: CDR1 MDHEN, CDR2 SYDVKM. The CDR3 runs to 12 residues. Full variable domain (rest looked up from reference TRBV28 and TRBJ2-7): DVKVTQSSRYLVKRTGEKVFLECVQDMDHENMFWYRQDPGLGLRLIYFSYDVKMKEKGDIPEGYSVSREKKERFSLILESASTNQTSMYLCASRKTTQTFVFGPGTRLTVT.